This is a list of T cell receptor beta chains from one sample in a study of CD8 T cells in Susac syndrome. One entry per CDR3 protein results from TCRdb running MiXCR on the immunoSEQ multiplex PCR reads. The sample has approximately 270,000 distinct CDR3 sequences, about 93% seen once. Specimen: CD4+ T cells from PBMCs. These receptor sequences come from a human donor with multiple sclerosis. Each CDR3 is given with its conserved first and last residue. A D gene is named only where the DNA matches it firmly. A clone size is listed for some rows: how often the clone was seen (once, few, many), or a class if it is expanded.

V: TRBV2
size: .
J: TRBJ1-1
D: .
CDR3: CASSAGWVNTEAFF
DNA: TGTGCCAGCAGTGCCGGCTGGGTGAACACTGAAGCTTTCTTT

V: TRBV9
size: .
J: TRBJ1-5
D: .
CDR3: CASSSTGSPGKPQHF
DNA: TGTGCCAGCAGCTCTACAGGATCTCCCGGAAAGCCCCAGCATTTT

V: TRBV12-3/TRBV12-4
size: .
J: TRBJ2-2
D: .
CDR3: CASSLAFTGELFF
DNA: TGTGCCAGCAGTTTAGCGTTCACCGGGGAGCTGTTTTTT

V: TRBV19
size: .
J: TRBJ1-5
D: .
CDR3: CASTRSGTSNQPQHF
DNA: TGTGCCAGTACCCGGAGCGGGACTAGCAATCAGCCCCAGCATTTT

V: TRBV2
size: .
J: TRBJ1-6
D: .
CDR3: CASEGGGHLHF
DNA: TGTGCCAGTGAAGGGGGGGGTCATCTCCACTTT

V: TRBV20-1
size: .
J: TRBJ1-1
D: TRBD1
CDR3: CSATGTGSGTEAFF
DNA: TGCAGTGCTACCGGGACAGGGAGTGGGACTGAAGCTTTCTTT

V: TRBV30
size: .
J: TRBJ2-3
D: .
CDR3: CAWSVRGVGTDTQYF
DNA: TGTGCCTGGAGTGTACGAGGGGTGGGCACAGATACGCAGTATTTT

V: TRBV9
size: .
J: TRBJ2-5
D: .
CDR3: CASSVSQGQETQYF
DNA: TGTGCCAGCAGCGTAAGTCAGGGCCAAGAGACCCAGTACTTC

V: TRBV6-6
size: .
J: TRBJ1-2
D: .
CDR3: CASSRFTENYGYTF
DNA: TGTGCCAGCAGTCGGTTTACAGAGAACTATGGCTACACCTTC

V: TRBV7-2
size: .
J: TRBJ1-4
D: .
CDR3: CASRRQTNEKLFF
DNA: TGTGCCAGCAGACGACAGACTAATGAAAAACTGTTTTTT

V: TRBV4-1
size: .
J: TRBJ2-2
D: .
CDR3: CASSQDPQGVGGELFF
DNA: TGCGCCAGCAGCCAAGATCCCCAGGGTGTTGGCGGGGAGCTGTTTTTT

V: TRBV14
size: .
J: TRBJ2-2
D: .
CDR3: CASSPSWALNTGELFF
DNA: TGTGCCAGCAGCCCCAGCTGGGCCCTAAACACCGGGGAGCTGTTTTTT

V: TRBV18
size: .
J: TRBJ2-7
D: TRBD1
CDR3: CASSPGTGGTYEQYF
DNA: TGTGCCAGCTCACCAGGGACAGGGGGGACCTACGAGCAGTACTTC

V: TRBV12-3/TRBV12-4
size: .
J: TRBJ1-4
D: .
CDR3: CATSAGEKLFF
DNA: TGTGCCACCAGCGCAGGTGAAAAACTGTTTTTT

V: TRBV28
size: .
J: TRBJ1-2
D: .
CDR3: CASGGGPPANYGYTF
DNA: TGTGCCTCGGGGGGGGGCCCACCAGCTAACTATGGCTACACCTTC

V: TRBV6-1
size: .
J: TRBJ1-1
D: TRBD1
CDR3: CASTLRRDSYNTEAFF
DNA: TGTGCCAGCACGCTCCGTAGGGACAGTTACAACACTGAAGCTTTCTTT

V: TRBV27
size: few
J: TRBJ2-7
D: .
CDR3: CASSSLGQGRYEQYF
DNA: TGTGCCAGCAGTTCTCTCGGTCAGGGGCGTTACGAGCAGTACTTC

V: TRBV7-7
size: once
J: TRBJ2-2
D: .
CDR3: CASSLALQGGELFF
DNA: TGTGCTAGCAGCTTAGCGCTGCAGGGCGGGGAGCTGTTTTTT

V: TRBV2
size: .
J: TRBJ2-2
D: TRBD1
CDR3: CASSAPGTAFTGELFF
DNA: TGTGCCAGCAGTGCCCCCGGGACAGCTTTCACCGGGGAGCTGTTTTTT

V: TRBV30
size: .
J: TRBJ2-3
D: .
CDR3: CAWSVNSRTDTQYF
DNA: TGTGCCTGGAGTGTTAATAGTCGCACAGATACGCAGTATTTT

V: TRBV12-3/TRBV12-4
size: few
J: TRBJ2-7
D: TRBD1
CDR3: CASSWDRGREQYF
DNA: TGTGCCAGCAGTTGGGACAGGGGCAGGGAGCAGTACTTC

V: TRBV7-8
size: .
J: TRBJ2-7
D: .
CDR3: CASSDNPYEQYF
DNA: TGTGCCAGCAGCGATAATCCCTACGAGCAGTACTTC

V: TRBV4-2
size: .
J: TRBJ2-3
D: .
CDR3: CASSQDPSGLNTDTQYF
DNA: TGTGCCAGCAGCCAAGATCCTTCGGGACTCAACACAGATACGCAGTATTTT

V: TRBV3-1
size: .
J: TRBJ2-5
D: .
CDR3: CASSQVRTALQALYF
DNA: TGTGCCAGCAGCCAAGTCCGGACCGCCCTACAGGCTTTATACTTC

V: TRBV30
size: .
J: TRBJ1-4
D: .
CDR3: CAWSVRRNEKLFF
DNA: TGTGCCTGGAGTGTAAGGAGAAATGAAAAACTGTTTTTT

V: TRBV18
size: few
J: TRBJ2-3
D: .
CDR3: CASSPPPGTDTQYF
DNA: TGTGCCAGCTCACCCCCTCCGGGCACAGATACGCAGTATTTT

V: TRBV18
size: .
J: TRBJ2-1
D: TRBD1
CDR3: CASSPGSTGDNEQFF
DNA: TGTGCCAGCTCACCAGGTTCAACAGGGGACAATGAGCAGTTCTTC

V: TRBV4-1
size: .
J: TRBJ2-3
D: TRBD2
CDR3: CASSPRGGEVGDTQYF
DNA: TGCGCCAGCAGCCCACGGGGGGGAGAGGTTGGGGATACGCAGTATTTT